Sequencing of this T cell receptor (beta chain) was carried out in a study of shared clonotypes between healthy human individuals. Germline V lookup: CDR1 SEHNR, CDR2 FQNEAQ (reference sequence). The CDR3 contains 16 residues. Trimming cost V 5 bases and J 6 bases, with 20 bases left between them. The study's findings and limits: Depth of sequencing was expected to influence donor clonotype sharing. Researchers sampled only blood; tissue repertoires likely differ.

PCR replicates from unsorted PBMC used 300 ng DNA, and this amount was some 30,000 T cell genomes. Researchers sequenced unsorted PBMC DNA using ten immunoSEQ deep assay plates. Clones were sequenced by immunoSEQ multiplex PCR, and TCRdb holds only the in-frame ones, with some missing. This table has about half a million clones, about 74% appearing once. This clone is a singleton in its sample. The antigen is not known. A far larger clone differs by one base, so this is likely a read error. Material for sequencing was PBMCs. The receptor comes from a woman aged 40 to 50 in good health. Some clones in this sample may be carry-over from other donors' samples. The chain joins TRBV7-9 to TRBJ2-1, with D perhaps TRBD2 (5 bases). For the CDR3, the DNA is TGTGCCAGCAGCCCCGGGCCGTTTGAGGGCAGCAATGAGCAGTTCTTC. This sequence encodes CASSPGPFEGSNEQFF.